Detailed here is one T cell receptor (beta chain). The source of the sample is a study of follicular helper T cells after annual influenza vaccination. Study-level background: Days 0, 7 and 28 post-vaccination were the blood draw times.

The V segment lost 3 bases and the J segment 4 bases; nucleotides outside the gene matches: 2. Germline V gives CDR1 MDHEN, CDR2 SYDVKM. The CDR3 extends over 13 amino acids. Assay: immunoSEQ multiplex PCR; the TCRdb copy retains only in-frame clones and omits some. Among about 6,800 clones, roughly 78% were seen once, and the ten largest hold 1.1% to 1.5%. Specified time point: 2015-2016 season, 7 days after influenza vaccination. Sorted blood CD4 subsets were sequenced before and after adults received seasonal inactivated influenza vaccine. This specimen was CXCR5- memory CD4+ T cells sorted from blood, taken 7 days after influenza vaccination. The receptor was derived from an adult who received the influenza vaccine. The chain joins TRBV28 to TRBJ1-1; TRBD1 agrees at 7 bases. The CDR3 region has the DNA TGTGCCAGCAGTTTGACAGGGTTCACTGAAGCTTTCTTT. This sequence encodes CASSLTGFTEAFF.